The source of this TCR beta chain is a study of Graves' ophthalmopathy and Graves' hyperthyroidism. With a duration under 3 months, ophthalmopathy in the donors showed moderate-to-severe activity, CAS ≥3 and NOSPECS ≥4. Germline lookup yields CDR1 LNHDA and CDR2 SQIVND (reference sequence). V lost 4 bases, J lost 5 bases, and 27 bases lay in between. The CDR3 runs to 18 residues. Using RNA transcripts, the TCR beta CDR3 regions were amplified. The first-round RT-PCR employed HTBI primers together with the Qiagen OneStep RT-PCR kit. A multiplex PCR was then performed as the second round. TCRdb passed the multiplex PCR reads through MiXCR, listing each CDR3 protein once. The sample consists of 230,000 or so distinct CDR3 sequences, around 45% of them appearing once.

The chain recombines TRBV19 with TRBJ2-7; D assignment may be TRBD1 or TRBD2 (6 bases each). The sample was peripheral blood. The origin of this receptor is an adult man with Graves' ophthalmopathy. CDR3 DNA sequence: TGTGCCAGTAGTACTATGCGAAACAGGGTCACCGGGGAGGACGAGCAGTACTTC. Translated, it gives CASSTMRNRVTGEDEQYF.